A single sample gave rise to the 23 T cell receptor beta chains below, sequenced in a study of shared clonotypes between healthy human individuals. Clones were sequenced by immunoSEQ multiplex PCR, and TCRdb holds only the in-frame ones, with some missing. Among more than 900,000 clones listed, 75% to 80% were seen once. The specimen was memory CD4+ T cells from PBMCs. As to subset: CD45RA-negative fraction. These receptors were taken from a man aged 18 to 30 in good health. Some clones in this sample may be carry-over from other donors' samples.

Comments on this clone: The same CDR3 also results from other DNA sequences found in this sample. This chain uses TRBV5-4 with TRBJ2-1; unclear D gene. Per germline, CDR1 SGHNT and CDR2 YYREEE (reference sequence). This CDR3 has 14 amino acids. The V end was cut by 0 bases, the J end by 0 bases, with 4 bases between. The CDR3 spells CASSLGSSYNEQFF. The CDR3 DNA reads TGTGCCAGCAGCTTGGGGAGCTCCTACAATGAGCAGTTCTTC.

V and J are TRBV2 and TRBJ1-2; D gene unclear. With 6 bases removed from V and 8 bases from J, the gap between germline ends came to 10 bases. CDR1 and CDR2 (germline): SNHLY, FYNNEI. The CDR3 is 11 amino acids. The CDR3: CASRPGRGYTF. CDR3 DNA: TGTGCCAGCAGGCCGGGGAGAGGCTACACCTTC. The whole variable domain, filled in from reference TRBV2 and TRBJ1-2, reads EPEVTQTPSHQVTQMGQEVILRCVPISNHLYFYWYRQILGQKVEFLVSFYNNEISEKSEIFDDQFSVERPDGSNFTLKIRSTKLEDSAMYFCASRPGRGYTFGSGTRLTVV.

In its sample, this clone was seen a few times. The chain combines TRBV29-1 with TRBJ1-1; D possibly corresponds to TRBD1 (6 bases). Trimming removed 0 bases from V and 4 bases from J, with 18 bases in between. Germline-derived CDR1 and CDR2 are SQVTM and ANQGSEA. This CDR3 comprises 16 residues. The CDR3 reads CSVEDLGRTEATEAFF. Here the CDR3 DNA reads TGCAGCGTTGAAGATCTGGGGAGGACAGAGGCCACTGAAGCTTTCTTT.

Turning to this clone: This could be a read error, since a much larger clone is one nucleotide away. The chain recombines TRBV28 with TRBJ2-3, with D unclear. Germline lookup yields CDR1 MDHEN and CDR2 SYDVKM. The CDR3 consists of 15 residues. Here the CDR3 DNA reads TGTGACAGCTTCCCTGGAGTCCAGCCCACAGATACGCAGTATTTT. Protein sequence: CDSFPGVQPTDTQYF.

The chain employs TRBV10-1 and TRBJ2-3; a possible D gene is TRBD2 (5 bases). Trimming cost V 5 bases and J 2 bases, with 11 bases left between them. CDR1 and CDR2 from the germline V gene are WNHNN and SYGVQD (reference sequence). The CDR3 runs to 14 residues. CDR3 protein: CASSTADNTDTQYF. The DNA of the CDR3 is TGCGCCAGCAGTACAGCGGATAACACAGATACGCAGTATTTT.

The chain couples TRBV10-1 to TRBJ2-2, with 13 bases fitting TRBD2. Per germline, CDR1 WNHNN and CDR2 SYGVQD (reference sequence). The CDR3 spans 18 residues. Trimming at V came to 8 bases and at J to 4 bases, leaving 13 bases not matched to a gene. As DNA, the CDR3 is TGCGCCAGCGTGACCAGGACTAGCGGGAGTTCGGGCACCGGGGAGCTGTTTTTT. This gives the protein CASVTRTSGSSGTGELFF.

V is TRBV14 and J is TRBJ1-2, with D unclear. Per the germline V gene, CDR1 is SGHDN and CDR2 is FVKESK. V was pared by 0 bases and J by 4 bases, with 9 bases between. This CDR3 has 14 amino acids. The CDR3 reads CASSQDYSFYGYTF. CDR3 coding DNA: TGTGCCAGCAGCCAAGATTACAGCTTCTATGGCTACACCTTC.

As DNA, the CDR3 is TGTGCCAGCAGTCGGAGCGGGATGGTGAACAATGAGCAGTTCTTC. It yields the protein CASSRSGMVNNEQFF. This rearrangement joins TRBV6-1 to TRBJ2-1, with 7 bases that match TRBD2. Germline V gives CDR1 MNHNS, CDR2 SASEGT. The CDR3 sequence is 15 residues long. V trimming: 5 bases; J trimming: 5 bases; junction bases outside the gene matches: 9.

The chain has TRBV6-1 and TRBJ2-7; 11 bases fit TRBD2. From germline, CDR1 is MNHNS and CDR2 SASEGT. After removal of 2 bases from V and 9 bases from J, the junction contained 9 bases not matched to a gene. The CDR3 is 15 amino acids. CDR3 residues: CASSESGTSGSVQYF. The CDR3, as DNA: TGTGCCAGCAGTGAATCTGGGACTAGCGGTTCGGTGCAGTACTTC.

A single count supports this clone. V gene TRBV4-3 combines with J gene TRBJ2-3; 8 bases fit TRBD2. This CDR3 is 16 amino acids long. Unmatched junction bases numbered 3, after V lost 1 base and J lost 0 bases. Germline CDR1 is LGHNA and CDR2 is YSLEER. The DNA for the CDR3 is TGCGCCAGCAGCCAAGGACCTAGCGGGAGCACAGATACGCAGTATTTT. Amino acids: CASSQGPSGSTDTQYF.

As to this clone: It may be a read error: a sequence one base away is much more abundant. Other DNA sequences of this sample code for an identical CDR3. V and J are TRBV11-3 and TRBJ2-5; 7 bases match TRBD1. V was pared by 2 bases and J by 5 bases, with 2 bases of the junction left unmatched. The CDR3 runs to 13 residues. The V gene's germline CDR1 is SGHNT and CDR2 YENEEA. This CDR3 is CASSLTRGETQYF. For the CDR3, the DNA is TGTGCCAGCAGCTTAACCAGGGGGGAGACCCAGTACTTC.

The rearrangement joins TRBV7-3 to TRBJ2-7, with D possibly being TRBD2 (7 bases). The V gene lost 3 bases and the J gene lost 3 bases, with 21 bases spanning the gap. Germline V gene sequence: CDR1 SGHTA, CDR2 FQGTGA. This CDR3 has 17 amino acids. The CDR3 here is CASSFLPGGGGGYEQYF. The CDR3 DNA sequence: TGTGCCAGCAGCTTCTTACCGGGAGGCGGAGGGGGCTACGAGCAGTACTTC.

In this sample, this clone turned up a few times. CDR3 region: CASSLAPRTSGRANNEQFF. In DNA, the CDR3 is TGTGCCAGCAGCTTAGCTCCCCGGACTAGCGGGAGGGCCAACAATGAGCAGTTCTTC. The chain links TRBV7-2 to TRBJ2-1, with 15 bases that match TRBD2. Germline V gives CDR1 SGHTA, CDR2 FQGNSA. The length of the CDR3 is 19 residues. Losses at the gene ends were 0 bases for V and 5 bases for J; bases not matched to a gene: 8.

The chain links TRBV5-6 to TRBJ2-3; D is perhaps TRBD1 (6 bases). There are 16 residues in the CDR3. V gave up 4 bases and J gave up 6 bases, with 21 bases separating them. Germline V gives CDR1 SGHDT, CDR2 YYEEEE. This CDR3 reads CASSMAGNRVVDTQYF. CDR3 nucleotides: TGTGCCAGCAGCATGGCAGGCAACAGGGTCGTGGATACGCAGTATTTT.

This chain connects TRBV11-2 to TRBJ1-4; D ambiguous. Germline V gives CDR1 SGHAT, CDR2 FQNNGV. The CDR3 extends over 14 amino acids. Trimming stripped 5 bases from V and 3 bases from J, with 10 bases between. As DNA, the CDR3 is TGTGCCAGCAGCCACAAGAGGGCTAATGAAAAACTGTTTTTT. Translating it yields CASSHKRANEKLFF. The full variable domain, in which reference TRBV11-2 and TRBJ1-4 provide the parts outside the CDR3, is EAGVAQSPRYKIIEKRQSVAFWCNPISGHATLYWYQQILGQGPKLLIQFQNNGVVDDSQLPKDRFSAERLKGVDSTLKIQPAKLEDSAVYLCASSHKRANEKLFFGSGTQLSVL.

The chain combines TRBV19 with TRBJ1-2, with TRBD1 as a possible D gene (5 bases). V lost 4 bases and J 8 bases, leaving 14 bases between the germline ends. The CDR3 length is 13 residues. Germline values: CDR1 LNHDA, CDR2 SQIVND (reference sequence). CDR3 protein: CASSTLRDGGYTF. CDR3 coding DNA: TGTGCCAGTAGTACTTTAAGGGACGGCGGCTACACCTTC. The variable domain in full, completed from reference TRBV19 and TRBJ1-2, reads DGGITQSPKYLFRKEGQNVTLSCEQNLNHDAMYWYRQDPGQGLRLIYYSQIVNDFQKGDIAEGYSVSREKKESFPLTVTSAQKNPTAFYLCASSTLRDGGYTFGSGTRLTVV.

This chain joins TRBV10-3 and TRBJ2-5; maybe TRBD2 (7 bases). Trimming cost V 6 bases and J 5 bases, with 13 bases left between them. Germline-derived CDR1 and CDR2 are ENHRY and SYGVKD. This CDR3 is built from 13 residues. In DNA, the CDR3 is TGTGCCATCAGCCCGGGGGGCGGGGAGACCCAGTACTTC. This encodes CAISPGGGETQYF.

The chain recombines TRBV30 with TRBJ1-3, with D unresolved. Germline V gene data show CDR1 as GTSNPN and CDR2 as SVGIG (reference sequence). CDR3 size: 11 residues. Deletions cut 2 bases from V and 5 bases from J, with 4 bases between. The CDR3 spells CAWSTRNTIYF. The CDR3 bases are TGTGCCTGGAGTACGAGAAACACCATATATTTT.

The genes are TRBV5-6 and TRBJ2-3, with D possibly being TRBD1 or TRBD2 (5 bases each). This CDR3 region has 14 residues. Germline V gene data show CDR1 as SGHDT and CDR2 as YYEEEE. Trimming took 3 bases from V and 2 from J, leaving 10 bases between them. In DNA form, the CDR3 reads TGTGCCAGCAGCTCTTCCGGGGCCACAGATACGCAGTATTTT. As protein: CASSSSGATDTQYF.

The V and J genes are TRBV5-4 and TRBJ2-1, with 7 positions matching TRBD2. Germline trimming cut 1 base from V and 4 bases from J; bases unmatched to any gene: 5. The CDR3 is made up of 15 amino acids. Germline loops: CDR1 SGHNT, CDR2 YYREEE (reference sequence). The CDR3 sequence: CASSLTSGDYNEQFF. CDR3 nucleotide sequence: TGTGCCAGCAGCTTGACCAGCGGGGATTACAATGAGCAGTTCTTC.

V is TRBV30 and J is TRBJ2-7; TRBD2 might be the D (7 bases). Trimming took off 3 bases at V and 2 bases at J, with 14 bases between the two ends. This CDR3 has 14 amino acids. Per the germline V gene, CDR1 is GTSNPN and CDR2 is SVGIG (reference sequence). CDR3 nucleotide sequence: TGTGCCTGGAGATGGGCGGGGGCCACCTACGAGCAGTACTTC. Translation gives CAWRWAGATYEQYF.

The CDR3 protein is CASSRGPNQPQHF. The CDR3 DNA reads TGTGCCAGTAGTAGGGGCCCTAATCAGCCCCAGCATTTT. The chain carries TRBV19 and TRBJ1-5; D might be TRBD1 (5 bases). The CDR3 sequence is 13 residues long. Germline assignment: CDR1 LNHDA and CDR2 SQIVND (reference sequence). V was trimmed by 4 bases and J by 4 bases, leaving 8 bases between them.

V and J are TRBV9 and TRBJ2-7; D ambiguous. CDR1 is SGDLS, CDR2 YYNGEE, per germline. Trimming shortened V by 3 bases and J by 1 base, and 5 bases separated the two germline ends. This CDR3 region has 12 residues. In DNA form, the CDR3 reads TGTGCCAGCAGCGGCATTTCCTACGAGCAGTACTTC. It encodes CASSGISYEQYF.